This section outlines one T cell receptor (beta chain) sequence together with its context. Its antigen is unidentified. This entry comes from a study of regulatory dendritic cells for organ transplantation. Regarding the study as a whole: Memory CD8+ T cells were the most oligoclonal; naive cells were highly diverse.

Trimming took off 5 bases at V and 0 bases at J, with 13 bases between the two ends. CDR3 length: 15 amino acids. CDR1 MNHEY and CDR2 SVGAGI come from the germline V gene. CFSE-labeled sorted T cells met regulatory or mature dendritic cells for less than 6 days. Clones were sequenced by immunoSEQ multiplex PCR, and TCRdb holds only the in-frame ones, with some missing. The sample lists some 11,000 clones; 75% to 85% were seen once. Sequencing was carried out using naive CD8+ T cells from blood cultured with regulatory dendritic cells. Subset meaning: CD45RA+ naive T cells. The V gene is TRBV6-5, the J gene TRBJ1-2; D is possibly TRBD1 (6 bases). The clonotype was recovered from a human donor in good health. The CDR3 nucleotides are TGTGCCAGCAGTGGTAACAGGGCACCTAACTATGGCTACACCTTC. This translates into CASSGNRAPNYGYTF.